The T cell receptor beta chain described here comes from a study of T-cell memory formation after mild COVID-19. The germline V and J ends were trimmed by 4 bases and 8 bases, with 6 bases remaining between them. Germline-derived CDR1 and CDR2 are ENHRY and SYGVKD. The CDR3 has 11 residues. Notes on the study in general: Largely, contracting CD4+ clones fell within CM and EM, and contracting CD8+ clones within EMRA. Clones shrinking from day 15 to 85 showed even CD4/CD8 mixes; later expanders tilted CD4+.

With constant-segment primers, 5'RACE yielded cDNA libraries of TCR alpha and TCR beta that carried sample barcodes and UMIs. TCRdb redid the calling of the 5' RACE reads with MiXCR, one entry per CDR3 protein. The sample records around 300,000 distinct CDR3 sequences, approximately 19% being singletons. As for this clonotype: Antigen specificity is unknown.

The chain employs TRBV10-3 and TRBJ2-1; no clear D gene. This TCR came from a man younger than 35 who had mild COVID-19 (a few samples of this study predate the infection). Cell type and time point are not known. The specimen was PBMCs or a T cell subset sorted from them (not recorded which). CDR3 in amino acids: CAISGNYEQFF. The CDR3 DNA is TGTGCCATCAGTGGGAACTATGAGCAGTTCTTC.